This TCR beta chain was recorded in a study of blood T cell repertoires in COVID-19. Study in general: Sources were T cells, B-cell-depleted T cells, or PBMCs; the material itself was cDNA or gDNA.

TCRdb's table, derived via immunoSEQ multiplex PCR, lists solely in-frame clones and lacks some. The profile shows about 70,000 clones, 60% to 80% of them singletons. Germline V gives CDR1 MNHNY, CDR2 SVGAGI (reference sequence). The CDR3 length is 13 residues. V was clipped by 8 bases and J by 4 bases; unmatched bases: 6. This TCR was sampled from a human donor in a cohort sampled during active COVID-19. Material: peripheral blood. The rearrangement uses TRBV6-6 and TRBJ1-2, with 8 bases aligning to TRBD1. The CDR3 DNA follows: TGTGCCAGCCTATCAGGGGGCGGCTATGGCTACACCTTC. Translated: CASLSGGGYGYTF.